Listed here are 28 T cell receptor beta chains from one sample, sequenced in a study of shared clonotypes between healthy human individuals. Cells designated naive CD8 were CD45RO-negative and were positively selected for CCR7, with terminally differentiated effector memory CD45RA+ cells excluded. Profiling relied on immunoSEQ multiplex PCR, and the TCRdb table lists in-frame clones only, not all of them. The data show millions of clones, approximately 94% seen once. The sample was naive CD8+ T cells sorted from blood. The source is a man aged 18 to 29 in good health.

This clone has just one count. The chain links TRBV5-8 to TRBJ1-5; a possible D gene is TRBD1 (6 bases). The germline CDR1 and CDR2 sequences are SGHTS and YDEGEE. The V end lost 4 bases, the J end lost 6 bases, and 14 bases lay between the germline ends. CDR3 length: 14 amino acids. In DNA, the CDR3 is TGTGCCAGCAGCCCTACAGGGTATAGTCAGCCCCAGCATTTT. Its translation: CASSPTGYSQPQHF.

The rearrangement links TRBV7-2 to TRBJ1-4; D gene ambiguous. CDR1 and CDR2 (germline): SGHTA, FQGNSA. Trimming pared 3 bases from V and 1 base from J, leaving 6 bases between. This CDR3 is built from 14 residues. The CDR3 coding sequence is TGTGCCAGCAGCTTTTCTTTAACTAATGAAAAACTGTTTTTT. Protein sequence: CASSFSLTNEKLFF.

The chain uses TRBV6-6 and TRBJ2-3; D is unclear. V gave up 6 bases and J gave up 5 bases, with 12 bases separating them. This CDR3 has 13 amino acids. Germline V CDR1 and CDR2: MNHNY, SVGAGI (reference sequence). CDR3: CASRGPRLDTQYF. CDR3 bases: TGTGCCAGCAGAGGGCCCCGTCTAGATACGCAGTATTTT.

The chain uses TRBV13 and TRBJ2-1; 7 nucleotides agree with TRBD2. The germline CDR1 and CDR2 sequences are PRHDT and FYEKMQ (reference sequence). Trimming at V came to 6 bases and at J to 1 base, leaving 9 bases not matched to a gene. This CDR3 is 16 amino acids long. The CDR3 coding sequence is TGTGCCAGCAGTCCGAGCGGGGACTTTTCCTACAATGAGCAGTTCTTC. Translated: CASSPSGDFSYNEQFF.

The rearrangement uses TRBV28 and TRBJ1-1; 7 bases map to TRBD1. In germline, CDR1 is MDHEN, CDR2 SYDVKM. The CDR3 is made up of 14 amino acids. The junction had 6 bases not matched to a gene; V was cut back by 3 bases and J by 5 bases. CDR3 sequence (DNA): TGTGCCAGCAGTTTGGAACAGGGGAGGACTGAAGCTTTCTTT. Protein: CASSLEQGRTEAFF.

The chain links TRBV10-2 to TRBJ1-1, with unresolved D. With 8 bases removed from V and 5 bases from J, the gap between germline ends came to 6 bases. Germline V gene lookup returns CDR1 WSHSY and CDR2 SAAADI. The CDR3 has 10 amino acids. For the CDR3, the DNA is TGCGCCAGCGGGTTTACTGAAGCTTTCTTT. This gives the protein CASGFTEAFF.

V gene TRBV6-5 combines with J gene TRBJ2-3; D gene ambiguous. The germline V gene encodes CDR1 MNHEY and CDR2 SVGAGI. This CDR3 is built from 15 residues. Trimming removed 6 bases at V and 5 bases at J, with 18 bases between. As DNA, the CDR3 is TGTGCCAGCAGCCCCGGACCTTACTGGGGAGATACGCAGTATTTT. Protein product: CASSPGPYWGDTQYF.

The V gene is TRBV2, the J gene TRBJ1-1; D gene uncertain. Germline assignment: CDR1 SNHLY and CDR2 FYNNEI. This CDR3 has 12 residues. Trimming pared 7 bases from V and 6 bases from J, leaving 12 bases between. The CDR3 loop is CASTEVGPEAFF. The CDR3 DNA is TGTGCCAGCACTGAGGTAGGGCCTGAAGCTTTCTTT.

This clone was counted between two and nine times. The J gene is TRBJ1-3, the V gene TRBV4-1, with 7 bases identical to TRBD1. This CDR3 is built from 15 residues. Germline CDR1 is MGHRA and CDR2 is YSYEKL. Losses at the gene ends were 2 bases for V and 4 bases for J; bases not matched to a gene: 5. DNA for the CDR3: TGCGCCAGCAGCCAACTATTGACAGGGGGAAACACCATATATTTT. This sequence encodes CASSQLLTGGNTIYF.

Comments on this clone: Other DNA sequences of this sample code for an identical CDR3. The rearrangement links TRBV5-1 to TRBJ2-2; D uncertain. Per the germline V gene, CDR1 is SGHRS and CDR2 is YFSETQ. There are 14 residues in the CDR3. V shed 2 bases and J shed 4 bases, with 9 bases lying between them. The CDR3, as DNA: TGCGCCAGCAGCTTATCGGGTTTCACCGGGGAGCTGTTTTTT. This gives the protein CASSLSGFTGELFF.

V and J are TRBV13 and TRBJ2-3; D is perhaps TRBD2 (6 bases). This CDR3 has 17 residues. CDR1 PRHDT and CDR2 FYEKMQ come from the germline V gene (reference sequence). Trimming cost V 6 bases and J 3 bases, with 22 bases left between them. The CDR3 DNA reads TGTGCCAGCAGTCGTACCACGGGGGTAGGCGGGACAGATACGCAGTATTTT. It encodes CASSRTTGVGGTDTQYF.

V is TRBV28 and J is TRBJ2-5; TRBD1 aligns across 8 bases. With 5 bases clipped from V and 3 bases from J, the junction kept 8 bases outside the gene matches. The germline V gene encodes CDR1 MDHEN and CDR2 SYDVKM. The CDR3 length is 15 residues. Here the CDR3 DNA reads TGTGCCAGCAGTAAACTCCGGGACAGGAAAGAGACCCAGTACTTC. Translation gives CASSKLRDRKETQYF. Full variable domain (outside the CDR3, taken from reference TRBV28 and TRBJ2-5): DVKVTQSSRYLVKRTGEKVFLECVQDMDHENMFWYRQDPGLGLRLIYFSYDVKMKEKGDIPEGYSVSREKKERFSLILESASTNQTSMYLCASSKLRDRKETQYFGPGTRLLVL.

In DNA, the CDR3 is TGTGCCAGCAGTTACACGGCAGGGGGCTGGACTGAAGCTTTCTTT. Translation: CASSYTAGGWTEAFF. The rearrangement links TRBV6-6 to TRBJ1-1; TRBD1 aligns across 8 bases. From germline, CDR1 is MNHNY and CDR2 SVGAGI (reference sequence). V lost 2 bases to trimming and J lost 5 bases; unmatched junction nucleotides: 7. The CDR3 totals 15 residues.

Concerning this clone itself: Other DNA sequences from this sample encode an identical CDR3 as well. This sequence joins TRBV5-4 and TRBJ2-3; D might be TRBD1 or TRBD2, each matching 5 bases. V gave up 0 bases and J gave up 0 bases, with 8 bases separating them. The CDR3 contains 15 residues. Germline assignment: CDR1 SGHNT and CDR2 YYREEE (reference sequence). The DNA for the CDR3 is TGTGCCAGCAGCTTGGGGGGGTCTAGCACAGATACGCAGTATTTT. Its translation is CASSLGGSSTDTQYF.

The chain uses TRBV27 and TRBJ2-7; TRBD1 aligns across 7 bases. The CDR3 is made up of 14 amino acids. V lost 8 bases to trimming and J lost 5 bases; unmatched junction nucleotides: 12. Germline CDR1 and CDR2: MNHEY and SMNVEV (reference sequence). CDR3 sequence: CASGYRGSGDEQYF. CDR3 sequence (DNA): TGTGCCAGCGGATACAGGGGCTCTGGAGACGAGCAGTACTTC.

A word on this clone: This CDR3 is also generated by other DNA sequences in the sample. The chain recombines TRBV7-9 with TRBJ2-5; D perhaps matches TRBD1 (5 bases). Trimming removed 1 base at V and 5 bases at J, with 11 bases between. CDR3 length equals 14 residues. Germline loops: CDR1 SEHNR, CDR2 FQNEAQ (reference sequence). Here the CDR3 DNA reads TGTGCCAGCAGCTTAGTTCAGGGTGGGGAGACCCAGTACTTC. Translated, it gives CASSLVQGGETQYF.

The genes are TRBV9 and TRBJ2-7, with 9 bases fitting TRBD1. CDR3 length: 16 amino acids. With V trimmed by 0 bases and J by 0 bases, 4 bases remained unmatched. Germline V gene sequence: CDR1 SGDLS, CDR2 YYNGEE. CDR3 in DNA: TGTGCCAGCAGCGTAGAGGACAGGGGCAGCTCCTACGAGCAGTACTTC. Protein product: CASSVEDRGSSYEQYF.

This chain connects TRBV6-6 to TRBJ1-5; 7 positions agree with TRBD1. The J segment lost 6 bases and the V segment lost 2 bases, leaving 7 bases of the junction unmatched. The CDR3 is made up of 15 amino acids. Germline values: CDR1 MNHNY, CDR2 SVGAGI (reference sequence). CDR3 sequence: CASSYEGTVTQPQHF. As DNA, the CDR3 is TGTGCCAGCAGTTACGAAGGGACAGTAACTCAGCCCCAGCATTTT.

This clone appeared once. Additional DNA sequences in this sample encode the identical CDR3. CDR3 sequence reads: CASSSTLAGGETQYF. The CDR3 region has the DNA TGTGCCAGCAGTTCCACTTTAGCGGGCGGTGAGACCCAGTACTTC. V gene TRBV7-9 combines with J gene TRBJ2-5; 7 positions agree with TRBD2. Germline trimming cut 6 bases from V and 5 bases from J; bases unmatched to any gene: 12. Germline assignment: CDR1 SEHNR and CDR2 FQNEAQ (reference sequence). The length of the CDR3 is 15 residues.

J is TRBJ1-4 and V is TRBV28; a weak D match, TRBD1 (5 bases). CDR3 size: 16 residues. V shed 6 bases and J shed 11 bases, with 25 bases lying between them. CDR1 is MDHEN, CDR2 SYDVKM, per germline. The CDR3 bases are TGTGCCAGCAGCCTAAAGAGGGACGGGGGAATAGGGAAACTGTTTTTT. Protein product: CASSLKRDGGIGKLFF.

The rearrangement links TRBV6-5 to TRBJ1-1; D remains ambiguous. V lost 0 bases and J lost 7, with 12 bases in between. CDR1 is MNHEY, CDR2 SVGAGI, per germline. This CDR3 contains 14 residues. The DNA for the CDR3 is TGTGCCAGCAGTTACTCCAGGTGGCAGCTTGAAGCTTTCTTT. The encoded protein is CASSYSRWQLEAFF.

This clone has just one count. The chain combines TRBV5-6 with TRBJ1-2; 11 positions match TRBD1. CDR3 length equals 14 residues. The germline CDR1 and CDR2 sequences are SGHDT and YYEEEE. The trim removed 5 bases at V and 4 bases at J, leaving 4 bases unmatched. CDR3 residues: CASRWTGGTYGYTF. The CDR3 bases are TGTGCCAGCAGGTGGACAGGGGGCACCTATGGCTACACCTTC.

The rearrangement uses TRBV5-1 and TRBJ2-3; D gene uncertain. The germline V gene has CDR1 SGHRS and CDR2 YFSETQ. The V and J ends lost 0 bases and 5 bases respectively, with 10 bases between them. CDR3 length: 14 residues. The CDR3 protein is CASSLGSWGDTQYF. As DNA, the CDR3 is TGCGCCAGCAGCTTGGGGAGTTGGGGAGATACGCAGTATTTT.

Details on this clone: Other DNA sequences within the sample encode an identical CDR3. In DNA form, the CDR3 reads TGCGCCAGCAGCCAGCGGGGTGGTGAGACCCAGTACTTC. This gives the protein CASSQRGGETQYF. The chain recombines TRBV4-1 with TRBJ2-5, with D tentatively TRBD2 (6 bases). This CDR3 is 13 amino acids long. Trimming took 3 bases from V and 5 from J, leaving 10 bases between them. Germline loops: CDR1 MGHRA, CDR2 YSYEKL.

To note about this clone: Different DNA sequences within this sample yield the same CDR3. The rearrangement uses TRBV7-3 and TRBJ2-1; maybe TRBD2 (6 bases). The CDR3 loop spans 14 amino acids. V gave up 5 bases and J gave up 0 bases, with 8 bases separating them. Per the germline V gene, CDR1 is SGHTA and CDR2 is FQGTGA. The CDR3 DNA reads TGTGCCAGCAGCCTCGGGAGCTCCTACAATGAGCAGTTCTTC. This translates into CASSLGSSYNEQFF.

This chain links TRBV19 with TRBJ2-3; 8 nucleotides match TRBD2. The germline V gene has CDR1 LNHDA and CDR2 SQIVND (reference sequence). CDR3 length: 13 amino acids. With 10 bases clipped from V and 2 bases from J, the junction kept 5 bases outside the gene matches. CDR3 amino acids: CATRTSLTDTQYF. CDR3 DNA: TGTGCCACCCGGACTAGCCTCACAGATACGCAGTATTTT.

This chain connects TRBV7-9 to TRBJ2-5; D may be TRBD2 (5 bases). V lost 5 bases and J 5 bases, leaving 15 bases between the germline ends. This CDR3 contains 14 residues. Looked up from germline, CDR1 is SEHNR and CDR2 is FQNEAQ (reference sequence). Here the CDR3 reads CASSLPLGVETQYF. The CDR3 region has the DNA TGTGCCAGCAGCCTCCCATTGGGAGTTGAGACCCAGTACTTC.

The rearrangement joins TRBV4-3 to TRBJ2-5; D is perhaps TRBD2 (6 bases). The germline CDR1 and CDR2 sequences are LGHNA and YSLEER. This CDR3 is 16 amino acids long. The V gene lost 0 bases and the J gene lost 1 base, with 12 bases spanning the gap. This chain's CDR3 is CASSQDGTPTQETQYF. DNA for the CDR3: TGCGCCAGCAGCCAAGATGGGACTCCCACCCAAGAGACCCAGTACTTC.